This is a list of T cell receptor beta chains from one sample in a study of shared clonotypes between healthy human individuals. Method: immunoSEQ multiplex PCR; TCRdb's copy keeps in-frame clones and lacks some. The sample includes around 200,000 clones, 65% to 70% of them seen just once. Sequencing input: memory CD4+ T cells sorted from blood. The origin of the receptors is a man younger than 40 in good health. Both conserved end residues are part of each CDR3. D genes are given only for firm matches. Where a row states a size, it is once, few, many or the class of an expanded clone; other rows omit it.

>NA|TRBJ2-7|TRBV10-3|TRBD2
CAISESELLAGEDEQYF
TGTGCCATCAGTGAGTCGGAACTACTAGCGGGAGAGGACGAGCAGTACTTC
>NA|TRBJ2-5|TRBV5-6|NA
CASSLRQTQETQYF
TGTGCCAGCAGCTTAAGACAGACCCAAGAGACCCAGTACTTC
>NA|TRBJ2-1|TRBV2|TRBD2
CASDLADYNEQFF
TGTGCCAGCGATCTAGCGGATTACAATGAGCAGTTCTTC
>many|TRBJ2-6|TRBV16|NA
CASSPGSGANVLTF
TGTGCCAGCAGTCCCGGCTCTGGGGCCAACGTCCTGACTTTC
>NA|TRBJ2-3|TRBV7-2|TRBD1
CASSSLDRTDTQYF
TGTGCCAGCAGCTCCCTGGACAGGACGGATACGCAGTATTTT
>NA|TRBJ2-1|TRBV5-1|TRBD2
CASSLAVAGVYNEQFF
TGCGCCAGCAGCTTGGCCGTAGCGGGAGTGTACAATGAGCAGTTCTTC
>NA|TRBJ2-3|TRBV5-1|NA
CASSFGADTQYF
TGCGCCAGCAGCTTCGGGGCAGATACGCAGTATTTT
>NA|TRBJ2-3|TRBV7-8|TRBD1
CASSLRTGGSSTDTQYF
TGTGCCAGCAGCTTACGGACAGGGGGTAGTAGCACAGATACGCAGTATTTT
>NA|TRBJ2-3|TRBV7-2|TRBD1
CASSLGGQGIDTQYF
TGTGCCAGCAGCTTAGGGGGACAGGGTATCGATACGCAGTATTTT
>NA|TRBJ1-1|TRBV18|NA
CASSPLDRNTEAFF
TGTGCCAGCTCACCCCTGGACAGGAACACTGAAGCTTTCTTT
>once|TRBJ2-7|TRBV18|NA
CASSPTGSHEQYF
TGTGCCAGCTCACCAACAGGGTCCCACGAGCAGTACTTC
>NA|TRBJ2-7|TRBV4-1|NA
CASSQVLVHEQYF
TGCGCCAGCAGCCAAGTTCTAGTCCACGAGCAGTACTTC
>NA|TRBJ2-3|TRBV19|TRBD2
CASSGLAASTDTQYF
TGTGCCAGTAGTGGGCTAGCGGCGTCCACAGATACGCAGTATTTT
>few|TRBJ2-5|TRBV6-6|NA
CASSYQRLVQETQYF
TGTGCCAGCAGTTACCAGAGACTAGTCCAAGAGACCCAGTACTTC
>NA|TRBJ2-5|TRBV13|NA
CASSLGAGPNGATQYF
TGTGCCAGCAGCTTGGGGGCCGGACCCAACGGCGCGACCCAGTACTTC
>NA|TRBJ2-1|TRBV11-2|TRBD2
CASSYTSGTYNEQLF
TGTGCCAGCAGCTACACTAGCGGGACCTACAATGAGCAGCTCTTC
>NA|TRBJ2-5|TRBV11-3|TRBD2
CASSLGGRDQETQYF
TGTGCCAGCAGCTTAGGCGGGAGAGACCAAGAGACCCAGTACTTC
>NA|TRBJ2-2|TRBV7-8|NA
CASSRLPIGDGELFF
TGTGCCAGCAGCAGACTACCTATCGGTGACGGGGAGCTGTTTTTT
>NA|TRBJ2-1|TRBV4-3|TRBD1
CASSQTPPGQGTGNEQFF
TGCGCCAGCAGCCAGACGCCACCGGGACAGGGGACGGGCAATGAGCAGTTCTTC
>many|TRBJ2-7|TRBV28|NA
CASSLNREQYF
TGTGCCAGCAGTTTAAATCGTGAGCAGTACTTC
>once|TRBJ2-2|TRBV19|NA
CASSISQGRFGGELFF
TGTGCCAGTAGTATTTCCCAGGGGCGCTTTGGCGGGGAGCTGTTTTTT
>NA|TRBJ1-1|TRBV7-9|NA
CASSLGYQSTEAFF
TGTGCCAGCAGCTTGGGGTATCAGAGCACTGAAGCTTTCTTT
>few|TRBJ1-2|TRBV29-1|NA
CSVEDPVGPTYGYTF
TGCAGCGTTGAAGATCCGGTTGGGCCGACCTATGGCTACACCTTC
>NA|TRBJ2-7|TRBV19|NA
CASSKFVGYEQYF
TGTGCCAGTAGTAAATTTGTGGGGTACGAGCAGTACTTC
>NA|TRBJ2-1|TRBV7-2|TRBD2
CASSWKAGGPGNEQFF
TGTGCCAGCAGCTGGAAAGCGGGAGGGCCGGGGAATGAGCAGTTCTTC
>NA|TRBJ2-3|TRBV11-2|NA
CASSLSIGGLGFTDTQYF
TGTGCCAGCAGCTTATCGATCGGGGGACTGGGGTTCACAGATACGCAGTATTTT
>NA|TRBJ1-1|TRBV7-2|NA
CASSLVGGGEAFF
TGTGCCAGCAGCTTAGTCGGAGGGGGAGAAGCTTTCTTT
>NA|TRBJ2-6|TRBV7-6|NA
CASSPGLPGANVLTF
TGTGCCAGCAGCCCCGGGCTTCCTGGGGCCAACGTCCTGACTTTC
>once|TRBJ1-2|TRBV7-9|NA
CASSLGGLGYGYTF
TGTGCCAGCAGCTTAGGGGGACTCGGCTATGGCTACACCTTC
>NA|TRBJ2-2|TRBV5-1|TRBD2
CASSGDASGRRTGELFF
TGCGCCAGCAGCGGCGATGCTAGCGGTCGTAGGACCGGGGAGCTGTTTTTT
>few|TRBJ1-2|TRBV28|NA
CASSEQGSANYGYTF
TGTGCCAGTTCGGAACAGGGTTCGGCTAACTATGGCTACACCTTC
>NA|TRBJ2-1|TRBV15|NA
CATSRVKPLVQFF
TGTGCCACCAGCAGAGTCAAACCCCTCGTGCAGTTCTTC
>NA|TRBJ2-7|TRBV6-1|NA
CASSAGTLGYEQYF
TGTGCCAGCAGTGCGGGGACGCTGGGCTACGAGCAGTACTTC
>NA|TRBJ2-1|TRBV7-3|TRBD2
CASSPGSGRAGEQFF
TGTGCCAGCAGCCCCGGTAGCGGGAGGGCGGGGGAGCAGTTCTTC
>NA|TRBJ2-5|TRBV2|NA
CASISGESQETQYF
TGTGCCAGCATTTCGGGGGAAAGCCAAGAGACCCAGTACTTC
>NA|TRBJ2-7|TRBV2|TRBD2
CASSDMAGVEQYF
TGTGCCAGCAGTGATATGGCGGGAGTTGAGCAGTACTTC
>few|TRBJ2-3|TRBV18|TRBD1
CASSSLGQPSTDTQYF
TGTGCCAGCTCGAGTTTGGGACAGCCTAGCACAGATACGCAGTATTTT
>NA|TRBJ2-6|TRBV5-1|NA
CASSGSLTGNSGANVLTF
TGCGCCAGCAGCGGATCCCTAACAGGGAACTCTGGGGCCAACGTCCTGACTTTC
>NA|TRBJ1-1|TRBV9|NA
CASSVGQPGTTEAFF
TGTGCCAGCAGCGTAGGACAGCCTGGGACCACTGAAGCTTTCTTT
>NA|TRBJ2-7|TRBV5-1|NA
CASSLGLQGGAGEQYF
TGCGCCAGCAGCTTGGGTCTTCAAGGGGGTGCTGGGGAGCAGTACTTC
>NA|TRBJ2-5|TRBV14|TRBD2
CASSQGSGRGQETQYF
TGTGCCAGCAGCCAAGGCAGCGGGAGGGGACAAGAGACCCAGTACTTC
>NA|TRBJ2-7|TRBV11-3|TRBD2
CASSSQASGSLYEQYF
TGTGCCAGCAGCTCTCAGGCTAGCGGGAGTCTATACGAGCAGTACTTC
>NA|TRBJ2-5|TRBV7-2|TRBD2
CASRRQSGGKETQYF
TGTGCCAGCAGACGACAGAGCGGGGGTAAAGAGACCCAGTACTTC
>NA|TRBJ1-5|TRBV28|NA
CASSIQGSQPQHF
TGTGCCAGCAGTATACAGGGAAGTCAGCCCCAGCATTTT
>many|TRBJ2-7|TRBV29-1|NA
CSVEWRGYEQYF
TGCAGCGTCGAGTGGAGGGGCTACGAGCAGTACTTC
>NA|TRBJ2-7|TRBV27|TRBD2
CATYEGLAGRFYEQYF
TGTGCCACCTATGAGGGACTAGCGGGACGTTTCTACGAGCAGTACTTC
>few|TRBJ2-3|TRBV6-4|NA
CASSDGSGSTDTQYF
TGTGCCAGCAGTGACGGGAGCGGGAGCACAGATACGCAGTATTTT
>few|TRBJ2-1|TRBV5-4|TRBD2
CASGSLAGDNEQFF
TGTGCCAGCGGATCACTAGCGGGAGATAATGAGCAGTTCTTC